This record concerns one T cell receptor beta chain sequence. The method was immunoSEQ multiplex PCR; TCRdb's version includes in-frame clones alone and lacks a portion of them. The sample contains fewer than 350,000 clones, about 85% of which appear only once. A case of COVID-19 had been met by exposed participants within 2 weeks before study entry. The sample originates from a study of blood T cell repertoires in COVID-19. About the study: The United States, Italy and Spain were the sources of the acute and convalescent COVID-19 samples.

The TCR was taken from a woman aged 25 to 39 who had been exposed to COVID-19. Sequenced material: PBMCs or T cells enriched from blood (not recorded which).

The CDR3 sequence is CASSFPGTGGPPLHF. The CDR3 nucleotides read TGTGCCAGCAGTTTCCCCGGGACAGGGGGTCCACCCCTCCACTTT. V gene TRBV28 combines with J gene TRBJ1-6, with 11 bases that match TRBD1. With 3 bases clipped from V and 11 bases from J, the junction kept 6 bases outside the gene matches. The CDR3 loop spans 15 amino acids. Germline values: CDR1 MDHEN, CDR2 SYDVKM.